What follows is one T cell receptor beta chain and its context. The data were taken from a study of TIL therapy for anti-PD-1-resistant metastatic lung cancer. Overall study context: Progressing patients received lymphodepletion, expanded TIL infusion and IL-2. Median patient age was 54, ranging 38-75 years. Tumors carried a median about 1.5 non-synonymous mutations per megabase.

As to time point: pre-treatment sample, taken before nivolumab and TIL therapy. Stage 4 NSCLC adults joined between October 2017 and January 2020. The libraries were made with immunoSEQ v3. The protocol was immunoSEQ multiplex PCR, while the TCRdb copy is restricted to in-frame clones and leaves out a portion. The data contain some 18,000 clones, 80% to 90% of them seen just once; the ten biggest clones take up about 2.2%. Germline V gene sequence: CDR1 SGHDT, CDR2 YYEEEE. V was clipped by 4 bases and J by 4 bases; unmatched bases: 0. There are 13 residues in the CDR3. The receptor was isolated from a person aged 30 to 80 with non-small cell lung cancer. Sample: blood, taken at baseline. The chain joins TRBV5-6 to TRBJ2-1; 9 nucleotides match TRBD2. CDR3 region: CASSSGGYNEQFF. CDR3 nucleotide sequence: TGTGCCAGCAGCAGCGGGGGGTACAATGAGCAGTTCTTC.